One sample yielded the 26 T cell receptor beta chains listed below, sequenced in a study of cytomegalovirus exposure and HLA in healthy donors. PCR amplification relied on 60 Vbeta primers (plus 13 Jbeta primers). Using immunoSEQ multiplex PCR, the repertoire was profiled, and TCRdb retains in-frame clones only, with some absent. This sample has tens of thousands of clones, with 80% found just once. The specimen sequenced was PBMCs. These TCRs come from a male donor in good health and CMV-seronegative.

The chain uses TRBV4-3 and TRBJ2-5; TRBD2 aligns across 7 bases. Unmatched junction bases numbered 13, after V lost 0 bases and J lost 6 bases. This CDR3 is built from 17 residues. The germline V gene has CDR1 LGHNA and CDR2 YSLEER. CDR3 in amino acids: CASSQDRYGGTVKTQYF. DNA of the CDR3: TGCGCCAGCAGCCAAGATCGGTACGGGGGGACCGTGAAGACCCAGTACTTC.

Notes on this clone: Relative to the germline gene, one junction end is altered; a read error may explain this. V gene TRBV7-9 combines with J gene TRBJ1-1; 7 bases agree with TRBD1. Germline CDR1 is SEHNR and CDR2 is FQNEAQ (reference sequence). The CDR3 has 16 amino acids. The CDR3 is CSSRPNRQGRNTEAFF. CDR3 coding DNA: TGTTCCAGCAGGCCTAATCGACAGGGCCGGAACACTGAAGCTTTCTTT.

J is TRBJ1-1 and V is TRBV5-1; tentative D call: TRBD1 (6 bases). Germline CDR1 SGHRS, CDR2 YFSETQ. The CDR3 is 14 amino acids. Trimming pared 0 bases from V and 5 bases from J, leaving 11 bases between. CDR3 region: CASSLDRVGTEAFF. The CDR3 DNA is TGCGCCAGCAGCTTGGACAGGGTTGGTACTGAAGCTTTCTTT.

In its sample, this clone was seen once. The chain combines TRBV4-3 with TRBJ2-3; 12 nucleotides line up with TRBD2. This CDR3 region has 18 residues. V lost 1 base, J lost 7 bases, and 12 bases stayed unmatched. Germline V lookup: CDR1 LGHNA, CDR2 YSLEER. DNA for the CDR3: TGCGCCAGCAGCCAAGGGCGGGCTAGCGGGGGGGCGGGGAATACGCAGTATTTT. Translating it yields CASSQGRASGGAGNTQYF.

The rearrangement uses TRBV6-1 and TRBJ2-6; D not resolved. The CDR3 is made up of 16 amino acids. Germline V gene data show CDR1 as MNHNS and CDR2 as SASEGT. Trimming left V 3 bases short and J 1 base short, with 10 bases between. The CDR3 nucleotides are TGTGCCAGCAGTGACTATCAGGATTCTGGGGCCAACGTCCTGACTTTC. Its protein is CASSDYQDSGANVLTF.

The chain joins TRBV5-5 to TRBJ1-5, with D possibly being TRBD1 (5 bases). V shed 5 bases and J shed 0 bases, with 12 bases lying between them. The germline gives CDR1 SGHKS, CDR2 YYEKEE (reference sequence). CDR3 length: 15 amino acids. CDR3 DNA: TGTGCCAGCAGTTCAGGGATTTATAGCAATCAGCCCCAGCATTTT. Translating it yields CASSSGIYSNQPQHF.

The chain links TRBV7-3 to TRBJ2-3, with TRBD2 matching over 8 bases. The germline V gene has CDR1 SGHTA and CDR2 FQGTGA. Unmatched junction bases numbered 4, after V lost 2 bases and J lost 3 bases. This CDR3 contains 15 residues. CDR3 sequence (DNA): TGTGCCAGCAGCTTAGAGGGCGGGGGGACAGATACGCAGTATTTT. Protein sequence: CASSLEGGGTDTQYF. Full variable domain (remainder filled in from reference TRBV7-3 and TRBJ2-3): GAGVSQTPSNKVTEKGKYVELRCDPISGHTALYWYRQSLGQGPEFLIYFQGTGAADDSGLPNDRFFAVRPEGSVSTLKIQRTERGDSAVYLCASSLEGGGTDTQYFGPGTRLTVL.

The genes are TRBV7-2 and TRBJ2-3; possibly TRBD2 for D (6 bases). The CDR3 is 15 residues long. Trimming pared 4 bases from V and 5 bases from J, leaving 16 bases between. Germline values: CDR1 SGHTA, CDR2 FQGNSA. CDR3 in DNA: TGTGCCAGCAGCTCCTACCGGACTAATCAAGATACGCAGTATTTT. Translation: CASSSYRTNQDTQYF.

This clone showed up just once. This chain connects TRBV7-6 to TRBJ2-7; tentative D call: TRBD1 (5 bases). Germline assignment: CDR1 SGHVS and CDR2 FNYEAQ. The CDR3 extends over 14 amino acids. V was cut by 5 bases and J by 6 bases, with 17 bases left in between. CDR3 loop: CASSLTGIVLEQYF. The CDR3 DNA reads TGTGCCAGCAGCCTAACAGGAATTGTCCTCGAGCAGTACTTC.

Comment on this clone: One end of the junction does not line up with germline, which may come from a read error. This chain uses TRBV7-6 with TRBJ1-2, with D possibly matching TRBD1 (6 bases). CDR3 length equals 16 residues. CDR1 SGHVS and CDR2 FNYEAQ come from the germline V gene. DNA of the CDR3: TGTGCCAGCAGCTTAGCCGGGGCAGGGGTGGCCTATGGCTACATCTTC. Residues: CASSLAGAGVAYGYIF.

This rearrangement joins TRBV15 to TRBJ1-5; 8 nucleotides align to TRBD1. J gave up 7 bases and V 0 bases, and 11 bases lay outside the gene matches. Germline V CDR1 and CDR2: LNHNV, YYDKDF (reference sequence). CDR3 length: 17 amino acids. The CDR3 sequence: CATSREGSGGGSQPQHF. The DNA for the CDR3 is TGTGCCACCAGCAGAGAAGGTTCAGGGGGCGGGAGCCAGCCCCAGCATTTT.

The rearrangement joins TRBV19 to TRBJ1-4, with 7 bases identical to TRBD1. V was clipped by 8 bases and J by 6 bases; unmatched bases: 6. Germline CDR1 and CDR2: LNHDA and SQIVND (reference sequence). The CDR3 has 13 amino acids. CDR3 DNA sequence: TGTGCCAGTTATAGACAGGGAGATGAAAAACTGTTTTTT. Translated: CASYRQGDEKLFF.

Only a few counts were recorded for this clone. V usage is TRBV7-2 and J usage is TRBJ1-5; 7 bases are a match to TRBD1. The germline V gene has CDR1 SGHTA and CDR2 FQGNSA. The CDR3 consists of 16 residues. V was clipped by 5 bases and J by 3 bases; unmatched bases: 10. CDR3 amino acids: CASSPRAGGLNQPQHF. The CDR3 region has the DNA TGTGCCAGCAGCCCTCGTGCAGGGGGGCTCAATCAGCCCCAGCATTTT.

This clone was detected only a few times. J is TRBJ1-1 and V is TRBV29-1; maybe TRBD1 (5 bases). The CDR3 extends over 13 amino acids. V lost 4 bases, J lost 0 bases, and 9 bases lay in between. CDR1 SQVTM and CDR2 ANQGSEA come from the germline V gene. Written as DNA, the CDR3 is TGCAGCGTTGTTCAGGGTTTGAACACTGAAGCTTTCTTT. This encodes CSVVQGLNTEAFF.

In regard to this clone: Other DNA sequences in this specimen translate into the identical CDR3. This chain connects TRBV9 to TRBJ1-4, with TRBD1 matching over 8 bases. V lost 4 bases, J lost 2 bases, and 4 bases stayed unmatched. Germline V gene lookup returns CDR1 SGDLS and CDR2 YYNGEE. The CDR3 sequence is 15 residues long. CDR3 in DNA: TGTGCCAGCAGCCCCCGGACAGGGACTAATGAAAAACTGTTTTTT. Amino acids: CASSPRTGTNEKLFF.

This chain connects TRBV2 to TRBJ1-4; a possible D gene is TRBD1 (6 bases). The germline gives CDR1 SNHLY, CDR2 FYNNEI. Trimming took off 7 bases at V and 5 bases at J, with 11 bases between the two ends. The CDR3 consists of 13 residues. CDR3 in amino acids: CASTRGANEKLFF. The CDR3 coding sequence is TGTGCCAGCACACGGGGGGCCAATGAAAAACTGTTTTTT.

This clone was counted only a few times. The CDR3 sequence is CASSLGGLNNEKLFF. CDR3 coding DNA: TGTGCCAGCAGCTTAGGGGGACTTAATAATGAAAAACTGTTTTTT. The chain uses TRBV7-9 and TRBJ1-4, with a tentative D call TRBD1 (5 bases). The V gene's germline CDR1 is SEHNR and CDR2 FQNEAQ (reference sequence). CDR3 length equals 15 residues. Trimming took 1 base from V and 4 from J, leaving 10 bases between them. Drawing the rest from reference TRBV7-9 and TRBJ1-4, the complete variable domain is DTGVSQNPRHKITKRGQNVTFRCDPISEHNRLYWYRQTLGQGPEFLTYFQNEAQLEKSRLLSDRFSAERPKGSFSTLEIQRTEQGDSAMYLCASSLGGLNNEKLFFGSGTQLSVL.

This chain joins TRBV2 and TRBJ2-5; D is possibly TRBD2 (6 bases). The CDR3 length is 14 residues. Trimming cost V 7 bases and J 5 bases, with 17 bases left between them. Germline V gives CDR1 SNHLY, CDR2 FYNNEI. The CDR3 is CASTGTQRSETQYF. CDR3 sequence (DNA): TGTGCCAGCACCGGGACTCAAAGGTCGGAGACCCAGTACTTC. The whole variable domain, remainder taken from reference TRBV2 and TRBJ2-5, is EPEVTQTPSHQVTQMGQEVILRCVPISNHLYFYWYRQILGQKVEFLVSFYNNEISEKSEIFDDQFSVERPDGSNFTLKIRSTKLEDSAMYFCASTGTQRSETQYFGPGTRLLVL.

The chain carries TRBV5-1 and TRBJ2-3; D unresolved. Germline loops: CDR1 SGHRS, CDR2 YFSETQ. CDR3 size: 12 residues. Trimming shortened V by 4 bases and J by 3 bases, and 6 bases separated the two germline ends. The CDR3 coding sequence is TGCGCCAGCAGCGAACAGACAGATACGCAGTATTTT. Residues: CASSEQTDTQYF.

This chain uses TRBV6-1 with TRBJ1-1, with a weak D call TRBD1 (6 bases). Germline V gives CDR1 MNHNS, CDR2 SASEGT. This CDR3 contains 14 residues. Trimming cost V 7 bases and J 1 base, with 13 bases left between them. Here the CDR3 reads CASNNGGANTEAFF. CDR3 nucleotides: TGTGCCAGCAACAATGGGGGGGCGAACACTGAAGCTTTCTTT.

The V call is TRBV6-6, the J call TRBJ1-1; 8 bases are shared with TRBD1. The germline V gene encodes CDR1 MNHNY and CDR2 SVGAGI (reference sequence). This CDR3 spans 16 amino acids. After removal of 6 bases from V and 1 base from J, the junction contained 10 bases not matched to a gene. For the CDR3, the DNA is TGTGCCAGCAGCTCCTATCTACAGGGGGAGAACACTGAAGCTTTCTTT. Translated: CASSSYLQGENTEAFF.

The CDR3: CASSLLAGPPGYGYTF. DNA of the CDR3: TGTGCCAGCAGTTTATTGGCGGGCCCACCGGGCTATGGCTACACCTTC. The chain couples TRBV28 to TRBJ1-2; D unresolved. The V and J ends lost 1 base and 4 bases respectively, with 16 bases between them. The germline V gene has CDR1 MDHEN and CDR2 SYDVKM. This CDR3 is built from 16 residues.

The chain is built from TRBV19 and TRBJ1-3; a weak D match, TRBD1 (5 bases). CDR3 length: 15 residues. V lost 7 bases and J 4 bases, leaving 17 bases between the germline ends. CDR1 LNHDA and CDR2 SQIVND come from the germline V gene (reference sequence). CDR3 in DNA: TGTGCCAGTACCCCAGGCAGGGCTGGGGGAAACACCATATATTTT. As protein: CASTPGRAGGNTIYF.

J is TRBJ2-2 and V is TRBV11-3; a possible D gene is TRBD2 (5 bases). CDR1 SGHNT and CDR2 YENEEA come from the germline V gene. The length of the CDR3 is 15 residues. Trimming took 0 bases from V and 5 from J, leaving 10 bases between them. The CDR3, as DNA: TGTGCCAGCAGCTTAGATCATGCGGGTACCGGGGAGCTGTTTTTT. Its protein product is CASSLDHAGTGELFF.

This rearrangement joins TRBV30 to TRBJ2-1; 12 bases map to TRBD1. The CDR3 sequence is 15 residues long. J was trimmed by 8 bases and V by 0 bases; bases with no gene match: 5. Germline CDR1 is GTSNPN and CDR2 is SVGIG (reference sequence). CDR3 region: CAWSVPGQGADEQFF. DNA for the CDR3: TGTGCCTGGAGTGTACCGGGACAGGGGGCCGATGAGCAGTTCTTC. The full variable domain, in which reference TRBV30 and TRBJ2-1 provide the parts outside the CDR3, is SQTIHQWPATLVQPVGSPLSLECTVEGTSNPNLYWYRQAAGRGLQLLFYSVGIGQISSEVPQNLSASRPQDRQFILSSKKLLLSDSGFYLCAWSVPGQGADEQFFGPGTRLTVL.

This clone was counted a single time. The V and J genes are TRBV15 and TRBJ2-1; 16 bases agree with TRBD2. Germline V lookup: CDR1 LNHNV, CDR2 YYDKDF (reference sequence). With V trimmed by 2 bases and J by 7 bases, 5 bases remained unmatched. The CDR3 totals 17 residues. The CDR3 nucleotides read TGTGCCACCAGCAGACTTCAGGGACTAGCGGGGGGGAATGAGCAGTTCTTC. It encodes CATSRLQGLAGGNEQFF.